Below are 28 T cell receptor beta chains sequenced from a single sample in a study of shared clonotypes between healthy human individuals. Method: immunoSEQ multiplex PCR; TCRdb's copy keeps in-frame clones and lacks some. The table includes some 690,000 clones, around 91% detected once. Input material: memory CD8+ T cells from PBMCs. Subset denoted: CD45RO+ cells pooled with CCR7-negative TemRA cells. These TCRs come from a man between 18 and 35 years old in good health. Some clones in this sample may be carry-over from other donors' samples.

This chain uses TRBV5-1 with TRBJ2-1; D is unclear. CDR1 and CDR2 from the germline V gene are SGHRS and YFSETQ. Trimming took 6 bases from V and 0 from J, leaving 10 bases between them. This CDR3 has 14 residues. Written as DNA, the CDR3 is TGCGCCAGCACCGAAAGAGGCTCCTACAATGAGCAGTTCTTC. Residues: CASTERGSYNEQFF.

This sequence joins TRBV7-9 and TRBJ2-2, with a tentative D call TRBD2 (6 bases). Trimming removed 5 bases from V and 3 bases from J, with 13 bases in between. The CDR3 runs to 15 residues. CDR1 SEHNR and CDR2 FQNEAQ come from the germline V gene (reference sequence). The DNA for the CDR3 is TGTGCCAGCAGCCGCACGGACTACCACACCGGGGAGCTGTTTTTT. It is translated as CASSRTDYHTGELFF.

The CDR3 protein is CASSYPGTGENEQYF. CDR3 nucleotide sequence: TGTGCCAGCAGCTACCCCGGGACAGGGGAAAACGAGCAGTACTTC. The V gene is TRBV5-8, the J gene TRBJ2-7, with 10 bases lining up with TRBD1. From germline, CDR1 is SGHTS and CDR2 YDEGEE. V was clipped by 3 bases and J by 5 bases; unmatched bases: 8. This CDR3 spans 15 amino acids.

This rearrangement joins TRBV7-9 to TRBJ2-3, with D possibly being TRBD1 (6 bases). The V gene lost 5 bases and the J gene lost 7 bases, with 16 bases spanning the gap. The CDR3 sequence is 14 residues long. Germline CDR1 reads SEHNR; CDR2 reads FQNEAQ (reference sequence). CDR3 in amino acids: CASSPPMGAYTQYF. CDR3 nucleotides: TGTGCCAGCAGCCCCCCTATGGGGGCTTATACGCAGTATTTT.

Concerning this clone itself: This CDR3 is also generated by other DNA sequences in the sample. The rearrangement joins TRBV9 to TRBJ1-1, with 8 bases matching TRBD1. Per the germline V gene, CDR1 is SGDLS and CDR2 is YYNGEE. The CDR3 has 14 residues. With 1 base clipped from V and 3 bases from J, the junction kept 2 bases outside the gene matches. The DNA of the CDR3 is TGTGCCAGCAGCGTACAGGGGGCGGACACTGAAGCTTTCTTT. Its translation is CASSVQGADTEAFF.

J is TRBJ2-1 and V is TRBV27, with D perhaps matching TRBD1 or TRBD2 (6 bases each). The CDR3 is 13 amino acids. Germline V CDR1 and CDR2: MNHEY, SMNVEV (reference sequence). V was clipped by 6 bases and J by 11 bases, with 17 bases between them. The CDR3 DNA is TGTGCCAGCAGCCCGAAAGGGGGGCGCCAGCAGTTCTTC. This encodes CASSPKGGRQQFF.

The chain recombines TRBV28 with TRBJ2-3; TRBD1 matches 7 bases. This CDR3 has 15 residues. CDR1 is MDHEN and CDR2 is SYDVKM in the germline V gene. V shed 4 bases, J shed 5 bases, and the junction held 9 bases outside the gene matches. This CDR3 reads CASSYETGWGDTQYF. In DNA form, the CDR3 reads TGTGCCAGCAGTTATGAGACAGGGTGGGGAGATACGCAGTATTTT.

V and J are TRBV29-1 and TRBJ2-4, with D perhaps TRBD2 (5 bases). The CDR3 sequence is 14 residues long. Germline V CDR1 and CDR2: SQVTM, ANQGSEA. V lost 6 bases, J lost 1 base, and 13 bases lay in between. CDR3 in amino acids: CSVRTSGAKNIQYF. For the CDR3, the DNA is TGCAGCGTGCGCACTAGTGGGGCCAAAAACATTCAGTACTTC.

The chain joins TRBV7-8 to TRBJ1-1, with 10 bases lining up with TRBD1. Germline V gene lookup returns CDR1 SGHVS and CDR2 FQNEAQ. The J segment lost 5 bases and the V segment lost 6 bases, leaving 9 bases of the junction unmatched. The CDR3 has 15 amino acids. In DNA form, the CDR3 reads TGTGCCAGCAGGGGGACAGGGGTTTTCGGTACTGAAGCTTTCTTT. This translates into CASRGTGVFGTEAFF. Drawing the rest from reference TRBV7-8 and TRBJ1-1, the complete variable domain is GAGVSQSPRYKVAKRGQDVALRCDPISGHVSLFWYQQALGQGPEFLTYFQNEAQLDKSGLPSDRFFAERPEGSVSTLKIQRTQQEDSAVYLCASRGTGVFGTEAFFGQGTRLTVV.

This rearrangement joins TRBV4-3 to TRBJ2-1; TRBD2 agrees at 8 bases. The V segment lost 0 bases and the J segment 4 bases; nucleotides outside the gene matches: 14. The CDR3 runs 19 residues. Germline values: CDR1 LGHNA, CDR2 YSLEER. The CDR3 sequence: CASSQDAGGSGEKYNEQFF. DNA for the CDR3: TGCGCCAGCAGCCAAGATGCCGGGGGTAGCGGGGAAAAATACAATGAGCAGTTCTTC.

With respect to this clone: Other DNA sequences from this sample encode an identical CDR3 as well. The V gene is TRBV9, the J gene TRBJ1-2; tentative D call: TRBD1 (5 bases). V shed 0 bases and J shed 3 bases, with 6 bases lying between them. This CDR3 contains 13 residues. Germline CDR1 reads SGDLS; CDR2 reads YYNGEE. This chain's CDR3 is CASSVGGDYGYTF. CDR3 coding DNA: TGTGCCAGCAGCGTAGGAGGGGACTATGGCTACACCTTC.

For the CDR3, the DNA is TGTGCCAGCAGCTCCCCCCAGCAGGGGGCCGGAACCTACGAGCAGTACTTC. Protein: CASSSPQQGAGTYEQYF. This chain uses TRBV7-9 with TRBJ2-7, with 8 bases that match TRBD1. The CDR3 is 17 residues long. J was trimmed by 2 bases and V by 4 bases; bases with no gene match: 13. CDR1 SEHNR and CDR2 FQNEAQ come from the germline V gene (reference sequence).

The chain has TRBV19 and TRBJ2-5; perhaps TRBD1 as D (6 bases). V shed 4 bases and J shed 4 bases, with 10 bases lying between them. Germline-derived CDR1 and CDR2 are LNHDA and SQIVND (reference sequence). The CDR3 contains 13 residues. Written as DNA, the CDR3 is TGTGCCAGTAGTAACAGGGAACGAGAGACCCAGTACTTC. Protein product: CASSNRERETQYF.

This clone was observed once. The V gene is TRBV28, the J gene TRBJ2-7; D is possibly TRBD2 (6 bases). V was shortened by 2 bases and J by 2 bases, with 10 bases between the two germline ends. The CDR3 runs to 14 residues. In germline, CDR1 is MDHEN, CDR2 SYDVKM. The CDR3 DNA follows: TGTGCCAGCAGTTTAGGGGGGACTGCCTACGAGCAGTACTTC. Translated, it gives CASSLGGTAYEQYF. The whole variable domain, remainder taken from reference TRBV28 and TRBJ2-7, is DVKVTQSSRYLVKRTGEKVFLECVQDMDHENMFWYRQDPGLGLRLIYFSYDVKMKEKGDIPEGYSVSREKKERFSLILESASTNQTSMYLCASSLGGTAYEQYFGPGTRLTVT.

J is TRBJ2-5 and V is TRBV28, with 8 bases aligning to TRBD2. The germline gives CDR1 MDHEN, CDR2 SYDVKM. With V trimmed by 7 bases and J by 4 bases, 11 bases remained unmatched. CDR3 size: 15 residues. In DNA, the CDR3 is TGTGCCAGCAACGTTGAGCGGGAGAGGGGAGAGACCCAGTACTTC. This encodes CASNVERERGETQYF. Full variable domain (rest looked up from reference TRBV28 and TRBJ2-5): DVKVTQSSRYLVKRTGEKVFLECVQDMDHENMFWYRQDPGLGLRLIYFSYDVKMKEKGDIPEGYSVSREKKERFSLILESASTNQTSMYLCASNVERERGETQYFGPGTRLLVL.

The J gene is TRBJ2-5, the V gene TRBV9; D is unclear. Germline assignment: CDR1 SGDLS and CDR2 YYNGEE. V lost 3 bases and J lost 2, with 11 bases in between. The CDR3 runs to 14 residues. In DNA, the CDR3 is TGTGCCAGCAGCGGAGGCGGAGTACAAGAGACCCAGTACTTC. This translates into CASSGGGVQETQYF. The complete variable domain, with remaining parts taken from reference TRBV9 and TRBJ2-5, reads DSGVTQTPKHLITATGQRVTLRCSPRSGDLSVYWYQQSLDQGLQFLIQYYNGEERAKGNILERFSAQQFPDLHSELNLSSLELGDSALYFCASSGGGVQETQYFGPGTRLLVL.

This chain joins TRBV6-6 and TRBJ1-1; D is undetermined. Per germline, CDR1 MNHNY and CDR2 SVGAGI (reference sequence). Trimming removed 6 bases from V and 8 bases from J, with 16 bases in between. The CDR3 extends over 13 amino acids. The CDR3 nucleotides read TGTGCCAGCAGCTCCCTATCTCCGGGCGAAGCTTTCTTT. It yields the protein CASSSLSPGEAFF.

This clone was seen a single time. DNA for the CDR3: TGTGCCAGCACCCTCAGGCGGGACAGGGGGTTTCTGACTAACTATGGCTACACCTTC. Translating gives CASTLRRDRGFLTNYGYTF. V usage is TRBV28 and J usage is TRBJ1-2; 11 bases are shared with TRBD1. The CDR3 contains 19 residues. The V gene's germline CDR1 is MDHEN and CDR2 SYDVKM. J gave up 0 bases and V 7 bases, and 16 bases lay outside the gene matches.

This clone was found a few times. In the same sample, other DNA sequences code for this CDR3. The CDR3 DNA is TGTGCCAGCAGCCCCTCCTACGAGCAGTACTTC. Translated, it gives CASSPSYEQYF. J is TRBJ2-7 and V is TRBV7-9; D ambiguous. The CDR3 totals 11 residues. The germline gives CDR1 SEHNR, CDR2 FQNEAQ (reference sequence). V was trimmed by 5 bases and J by 0 bases, leaving 2 bases between them.

The V call is TRBV10-3, the J call TRBJ2-3; D could derive from TRBD1 or TRBD2 (5 bases each). Germline V CDR1 and CDR2: ENHRY, SYGVKD. V lost 0 bases to trimming and J lost 0 bases, with 31 bases between them. CDR3 length equals 23 residues. CDR3 DNA: TGTGCCATCAGTGAGTCGATGAGGCGTGGGGGTATCAGAGTCCAAAAGAGCACAGATACGCAGTATTTT. Translated, it gives CAISESMRRGGIRVQKSTDTQYF.

This chain connects TRBV9 to TRBJ1-4, with D maybe TRBD1 (5 bases). Germline V gene sequence: CDR1 SGDLS, CDR2 YYNGEE. V lost 4 bases and J 5 bases, leaving 15 bases between the germline ends. The CDR3 runs to 15 residues. CDR3 DNA sequence: TGTGCCAGCAGCCTTCAGGGTGAAGGGAATGAAAAACTGTTTTTT. Translation: CASSLQGEGNEKLFF.

The rearrangement joins TRBV4-1 to TRBJ2-7, with 8 bases that match TRBD1. Per the germline V gene, CDR1 is MGHRA and CDR2 is YSYEKL. The length of the CDR3 is 15 residues. V was clipped by 4 bases and J by 2 bases; unmatched bases: 7. The CDR3 DNA reads as TGCGCCAGCAGCCCCGGACAGGGCACCCCCTACGAGCAGTACTTC. Amino acids: CASSPGQGTPYEQYF.

The J gene is TRBJ1-1, the V gene TRBV7-3; no firm D call. V shed 4 bases and J shed 4 bases, with 10 bases lying between them. This CDR3 has 13 residues. The germline V gene encodes CDR1 SGHTA and CDR2 FQGTGA. The chain's CDR3 is CASSSYGGTEAFF. The CDR3 DNA follows: TGTGCCAGCAGCTCCTACGGTGGCACTGAAGCTTTCTTT.

This clone was counted only a few times. V is TRBV5-1 and J is TRBJ1-1, with a possible D match to TRBD1 (5 bases). The CDR3 runs 14 residues. Germline values: CDR1 SGHRS, CDR2 YFSETQ. V gave up 5 bases and J gave up 8 bases, with 19 bases separating them. This chain's CDR3 is CASSSAPVSGEAFF. CDR3 DNA sequence: TGCGCCAGCAGTTCTGCCCCCGTCTCAGGGGAAGCTTTCTTT.

This rearrangement joins TRBV9 to TRBJ2-2; D unresolved. This CDR3 region has 13 residues. Trimming removed 3 bases at V and 6 bases at J, with 9 bases between. Germline CDR1 and CDR2: SGDLS and YYNGEE. CDR3 region: CASSAGPPGELFF. DNA of the CDR3: TGTGCCAGCAGCGCCGGACCCCCCGGGGAGCTGTTTTTT. The full variable domain, completed using reference TRBV9 and TRBJ2-2, is DSGVTQTPKHLITATGQRVTLRCSPRSGDLSVYWYQQSLDQGLQFLIQYYNGEERAKGNILERFSAQQFPDLHSELNLSSLELGDSALYFCASSAGPPGELFFGEGSRLTVL.

This sequence joins TRBV27 and TRBJ1-1; weak D call: TRBD1 (6 bases). The CDR3 length is 13 residues. V was cut by 5 bases and J by 5 bases, with 12 bases left in between. Germline loops: CDR1 MNHEY, CDR2 SMNVEV (reference sequence). The CDR3 DNA reads TGTGCCAGCAGTGGGGGGGCCCAAACTGAAGCTTTCTTT. Its translation: CASSGGAQTEAFF.

The chain uses TRBV27 and TRBJ2-1, with D possibly being TRBD1 or TRBD2 (5 bases each). Germline lookup yields CDR1 MNHEY and CDR2 SMNVEV (reference sequence). This CDR3 has 17 residues. Trimming took off 5 bases at V and 0 bases at J, with 17 bases between the two ends. The CDR3 DNA reads TGTGCCAGCAGTCCCGGGGCCATCCTCAGCTCCTACAATGAGCAGTTCTTC. This gives the protein CASSPGAILSSYNEQFF.

The rearrangement joins TRBV9 to TRBJ2-3; no firm D call. The V end was cut by 3 bases, the J end by 0 bases, with 20 bases between. The CDR3 totals 18 residues. Germline V gene sequence: CDR1 SGDLS, CDR2 YYNGEE. The CDR3 sequence is CASSARPPAFPSTDTQYF. The CDR3 DNA sequence: TGTGCCAGCAGCGCGCGCCCCCCGGCCTTCCCCAGCACAGATACGCAGTATTTT.